This entry lists 2 T cell receptor beta chains sequenced from one sample in a study of blood T cell repertoires in COVID-19. Some clones are missing from TCRdb's copy, which holds only in-frame ones; the method was immunoSEQ multiplex PCR. The table has approximately 500,000 clones, around 89% seen once. Sequenced: PBMCs or T cells enriched from blood (not recorded which). Source of these receptors: a woman aged 40 to 55 who had recovered from COVID-19.

The chain combines TRBV7-9 with TRBJ1-2; a possible D gene is TRBD1 (6 bases). Per germline, CDR1 SEHNR and CDR2 FQNEAQ (reference sequence). Trimming removed 5 bases at V and 2 bases at J, with 15 bases between. The CDR3 extends over 15 amino acids. CDR3 in amino acids: CASSLREDSNYGYTF. In nucleotides, the CDR3 is TGTGCCAGCAGCCTTAGAGAGGACAGCAACTATGGCTACACCTTC.

V and J are TRBV7-8 and TRBJ2-1; maybe TRBD2 (6 bases). From germline, CDR1 is SGHVS and CDR2 FQNEAQ. V lost 1 base to trimming and J lost 9 bases, with 19 bases between them. The CDR3 covers 16 residues. CDR3 in DNA: TGTGCCAGCAGCTTAGGGGCAGGACTACTCCAAGGTGAGCAGTTCTTC. This translates into CASSLGAGLLQGEQFF.